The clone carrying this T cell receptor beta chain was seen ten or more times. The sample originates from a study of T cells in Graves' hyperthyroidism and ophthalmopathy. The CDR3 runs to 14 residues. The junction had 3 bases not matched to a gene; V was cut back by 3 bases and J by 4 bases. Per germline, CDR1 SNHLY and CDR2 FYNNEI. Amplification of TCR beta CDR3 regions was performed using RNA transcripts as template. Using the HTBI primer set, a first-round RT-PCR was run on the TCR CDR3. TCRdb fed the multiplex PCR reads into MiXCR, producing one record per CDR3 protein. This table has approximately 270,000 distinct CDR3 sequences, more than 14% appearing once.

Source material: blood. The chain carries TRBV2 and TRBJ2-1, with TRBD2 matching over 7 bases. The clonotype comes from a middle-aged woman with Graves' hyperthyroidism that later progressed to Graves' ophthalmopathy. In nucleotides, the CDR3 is TGTGCCAGCAGTGATCCAGCGGGATACAATGAGCAGTTCTTC. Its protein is CASSDPAGYNEQFF.